Here is one T cell receptor (beta chain) with its context. Its antigen is currently unknown. Other DNA sequences of this sample code for an identical CDR3. This record belongs to a study of beta chain features in type 1 diabetes. Study summary: Age, gender and cell yields were similar between patients and healthy donors. General study points: Researchers reported that naive, central memory and Treg TCRB repertoires appeared more similar in patients than in healthy donors. The influence of HLA type on TCRB rearrangement stayed undetermined.

Expressed TCRB transcripts were sequenced because the isolated RNA had all been reverse transcribed beforehand. Assay used: immunoSEQ multiplex PCR; TCRdb lists only in-frame clones, some missing. The data hold hundreds of thousands of clones, with roughly 9.6% observed a single time. CDR1 SGHRS and CDR2 YFSETQ come from the germline V gene. V was pared by 0 bases and J by 5 bases, with 4 bases of the junction left unmatched. The CDR3 covers 14 residues. This sequence originates from a woman under 30 in good health. The V gene is TRBV5-1, the J gene TRBJ1-2; 7 bases line up with TRBD1. Sequenced material: naive CD4+ T cells from blood. The DNA of the CDR3 is TGCGCCAGCAGCTTGGCCGGGACAGATTATGGCTACACCTTC. Protein: CASSLAGTDYGYTF.